Sequencing of this TCR beta chain was carried out in a study of T cell responses to AZD1222 COVID-19 vaccine. Broader study findings: The span of vaccine-associated CD4 TCRs extended across spike, with dominance at 160-218 and 743-854. There were mostly white British donors and more females than males, and clonal diversity was possibly underestimated.

On this clone itself: The antigen is unknown.

Clones were read by immunoSEQ multiplex PCR, and TCRdb kept only the in-frame ones, dropping some. The table lists 95,000 or so clones, more than 85% of them singletons. This clonotype was obtained from an adult who received the AZD1222 COVID-19 vaccine. Sequences were derived from peripheral blood, sampled 28 days after the second AZD1222 dose.

The CDR3 DNA sequence: TGCGCCAGCAGCCAAGATAGAGCCCAGGAAGCTTTCTTT. Translation: CASSQDRAQEAFF. The V gene is TRBV4-3, the J gene TRBJ1-1; D unresolved. CDR1 and CDR2 from the germline V gene are LGHNA and YSLEER. CDR3 length equals 13 residues. Between the trimmed V and J ends, which lost 0 bases and 8 bases, there was a span of 10 bases.